A single sample is the source of the 12 T cell receptor beta chains below, sequenced in a study of T cells expressing NK-cell markers. From its re-call of the 5' RACE reads, TCRdb lists each CDR3 protein once, without DNA. This table lists over 100,000 distinct CDR3 sequences. The sequenced sample consisted of blood T cells: a sorted CD56 or NKG2C T cell subset, CD4+ or CD8+ T cells, or bulk PBMC T cells (not recorded which). The receptors originated from a woman between 18 and 75 years old in good health.

The gene calls are TRBV19 and TRBJ1-3; the D call from TCRdb, TRBD1, cannot be confirmed without DNA. Germline V lookup: CDR1 LNHDA, CDR2 SQIVND (reference sequence). This CDR3 comprises 19 residues. The CDR3 loop reads CASSIDLDLGRDSGNTIYF. The full variable domain, in which reference TRBV19 and TRBJ1-3 provide the parts outside the CDR3, is DGGITQSPKYLFRKEGQNVTLSCEQNLNHDAMYWYRQDPGQGLRLIYYSQIVNDFQKGDIAEGYSVSREKKESFPLTVTSAQKNPTAFYLCASSIDLDLGRDSGNTIYFGEGSWLTVV.

This rearrangement joins TRBV15 to TRBJ1-6; TCRdb picks TRBD1, but there is no DNA to check that call. The germline V gene has CDR1 LNHNV and CDR2 YYDKDF (reference sequence). The CDR3 covers 15 residues. The CDR3 spells CATSRDWTGDSPLHF.

The rearrangement joins TRBV12-3 or TRBV12-4 to TRBJ2-7; no DNA is available, so the TRBD2 call from TCRdb remains unchecked. The CDR3 loop spans 15 amino acids. CDR3 in amino acids: CASRPTSQPRDEQYF.

The CDR3 loop is CASGFGAADTQYF. This rearrangement joins TRBV27 to TRBJ2-3; TCRdb picks TRBD1, but there is no DNA to check that call. The CDR3 is made up of 13 amino acids. Germline CDR1 MNHEY, CDR2 SMNVEV (reference sequence).

J is TRBJ2-1 and V is TRBV29-1; TCRdb's assignment of TRBD1 cannot be checked, as there is no DNA. The CDR3 has 15 residues. From germline, CDR1 is SQVTM and CDR2 ANQGSEA. The CDR3 protein is CSVGKKGTGLNEQFF.

The chain combines TRBV4-1 with TRBJ2-5; absent DNA, TCRdb's TRBD1 call cannot be checked. The length of the CDR3 is 15 residues. Germline V gene data show CDR1 as MGHRA and CDR2 as YSYEKL. The CDR3: CASSQDWTGRETQYF.

This rearrangement joins TRBV7-7 to TRBJ2-1; TCRdb proposes TRBD1, but this gene call is untestable without DNA. Germline CDR1 reads SSHAT; CDR2 reads FNYEAQ (reference sequence). CDR3 size: 16 residues. The CDR3 loop is CASSLGPGQGHNEQFF.

V is TRBV11-1 and J is TRBJ2-3; the TCRdb D gene call, TRBD1, has no DNA to confirm it. CDR3 length: 18 amino acids. Germline V gene sequence: CDR1 SGHAT, CDR2 FQDESV (reference sequence). This chain's CDR3 is CASSLLGQGERGTDTQYF.

This sequence joins TRBV7-9 and TRBJ1-1; TCRdb calls TRBD1, which cannot be checked without DNA. The CDR3 is 15 residues long. Germline V gene data show CDR1 as SEHNR and CDR2 as FQNEAQ (reference sequence). CDR3 amino acids: CASSFPQGENTEAFF.

The chain links TRBV25-1 to TRBJ2-1; TCRdb's D gene call, TRBD2, goes unchecked for lack of DNA. The CDR3 totals 17 residues. In germline, CDR1 is MGHDK, CDR2 SYGVNS. The CDR3 loop is CASSEFGLAGPYNEQFF.

The rearrangement links TRBV19 to TRBJ2-7. The CDR3 spans 14 residues. Per the germline V gene, CDR1 is LNHDA and CDR2 is SQIVND (reference sequence). The CDR3 here is CASSFTVSSYEQYF. Full variable domain (outside the CDR3, taken from reference TRBV19 and TRBJ2-7): DGGITQSPKYLFRKEGQNVTLSCEQNLNHDAMYWYRQDPGQGLRLIYYSQIVNDFQKGDIAEGYSVSREKKESFPLTVTSAQKNPTAFYLCASSFTVSSYEQYFGPGTRLTVT.

The V call is TRBV6-5, the J call TRBJ1-2; lacking DNA, the TRBD1 call made by TCRdb goes unchecked. Germline V CDR1 and CDR2: MNHEY, SVGAGI. The length of the CDR3 is 13 residues. CDR3 region: CASRGGGHYGYTF.